A single sample gave rise to the 21 T cell receptor beta chains below, sequenced in a study of graft-versus-host responses after intestinal transplantation. Libraries were prepared by immunoSEQ multiplex PCR; TCRdb keeps only in-frame clonotypes and omits some of them. Of around 110,000 clones listed, about 92% are singletons. For these receptors, no antigen is known. The specimen was unstimulated CD8+ T cells sorted from spleen or lymph node cells, collected before transplant. These receptors were collected from a human donor who was the organ donor for an intestinal transplant.

J is TRBJ2-7 and V is TRBV19, with 9 positions matching TRBD1. The junction had 7 bases not matched to a gene; V was cut back by 5 bases and J by 5 bases. The CDR3 runs to 14 residues. Germline V CDR1 and CDR2: LNHDA, SQIVND (reference sequence). CDR3 bases: TGTGCCAGTAGTCCGTGGACAGGGGCGGACGAGCAGTACTTC. Residues: CASSPWTGADEQYF.

V is TRBV4-1 and J is TRBJ2-7; 11 nucleotides align to TRBD1. The CDR3 length is 17 residues. Germline CDR1 MGHRA, CDR2 YSYEKL. Unmatched junction bases numbered 8, after V lost 1 base and J lost 3 bases. The CDR3 DNA sequence: TGCGCCAGCAGCCAAGTCCTCGCCGGGACAGGGGGCTACGAGCAGTACTTC. It is translated as CASSQVLAGTGGYEQYF.

V is TRBV7-9 and J is TRBJ2-3; 9 nucleotides align to TRBD1. The CDR3 has 18 residues. V was pared by 4 bases and J by 2 bases, with 13 bases of the junction left unmatched. Looked up from germline, CDR1 is SEHNR and CDR2 is FQNEAQ (reference sequence). The CDR3 bases are TGTGCCAGCAGCTCGATATTCCGGGACAGGGCTATCACAGATACGCAGTATTTT. Its translation: CASSSIFRDRAITDTQYF.

The chain carries TRBV9 and TRBJ2-5; no definite D call. The CDR3 consists of 13 residues. Between the trimmed V and J ends, which lost 2 bases and 1 base, there was a span of 6 bases. CDR1 is SGDLS and CDR2 is YYNGEE in the germline V gene. CDR3 sequence (DNA): TGTGCCAGCAGCGTCTATCCCCAAGAGACCCAGTACTTC. Its protein is CASSVYPQETQYF.

The chain couples TRBV4-3 to TRBJ1-1, with D tentatively TRBD1 (6 bases). Looked up from germline, CDR1 is LGHNA and CDR2 is YSLEER. The length of the CDR3 is 15 residues. Trimming pared 0 bases from V and 4 bases from J, leaving 12 bases between. The CDR3 loop reads CASSQEGWGATEAFF. For the CDR3, the DNA is TGCGCCAGCAGCCAAGAAGGGTGGGGGGCCACTGAAGCTTTCTTT.

A few counts support this clone. J is TRBJ2-3 and V is TRBV27; no firm D call. Looked up from germline, CDR1 is MNHEY and CDR2 is SMNVEV (reference sequence). V was cut by 4 bases and J by 0 bases, with 5 bases left in between. This CDR3 region has 13 residues. For the CDR3, the DNA is TGTGCCAGCAGTTCCCCTAGCACAGATACGCAGTATTTT. This sequence encodes CASSSPSTDTQYF.

The chain employs TRBV6-6 and TRBJ2-5, with a possible D match to TRBD2 (5 bases). Germline CDR1 is MNHNY and CDR2 is SVGAGI (reference sequence). This CDR3 has 13 residues. With 2 bases removed from V and 5 bases from J, the gap between germline ends came to 9 bases. This CDR3 reads CASSYEGGETQYF. DNA for the CDR3: TGTGCCAGCAGTTACGAGGGCGGGGAGACCCAGTACTTC.

CDR3 DNA sequence: TGCGCCAGCAGCCAACAGGAGGGTCCCGGCAATCAGCCCCAGCATTTT. Amino acid sequence: CASSQQEGPGNQPQHF. This rearrangement joins TRBV4-1 to TRBJ1-5; D gene unclear. Trimming removed 2 bases at V and 2 bases at J, with 13 bases between. Germline V gene data show CDR1 as MGHRA and CDR2 as YSYEKL. This CDR3 is built from 16 residues.

The J gene is TRBJ2-7, the V gene TRBV7-8, with 13 bases lining up with TRBD2. The V gene's germline CDR1 is SGHVS and CDR2 FQNEAQ. The V gene end was trimmed by 5 bases and the J gene end by 2 bases; junction bases not matched to a gene: 3. This CDR3 contains 15 residues. The CDR3 coding sequence is TGTGCCAGCAGCCCCGGGACTAGCGGGACCTACGAGCAGTACTTC. As protein: CASSPGTSGTYEQYF.

This sequence joins TRBV4-3 and TRBJ1-5; perhaps TRBD1 as D (6 bases). Trimming took 3 bases from V and 2 from J, leaving 11 bases between them. Germline V gene lookup returns CDR1 LGHNA and CDR2 YSLEER. This CDR3 has 15 residues. This chain's CDR3 is CASSHVYRGNQPQHF. CDR3 bases: TGCGCCAGCAGCCATGTATACAGGGGCAATCAGCCCCAGCATTTT.

The chain is built from TRBV27 and TRBJ2-1, with D uncertain. The CDR3 spans 13 residues. Trimming took off 0 bases at V and 5 bases at J, with 5 bases between the two ends. In germline, CDR1 is MNHEY, CDR2 SMNVEV (reference sequence). CDR3 DNA sequence: TGTGCCAGCAGTTTATCAGGAGACAATGAGCAGTTCTTC. It translates to CASSLSGDNEQFF.

This chain uses TRBV11-2 with TRBJ2-7; D gene uncertain. The germline CDR1 and CDR2 sequences are SGHAT and FQNNGV. The CDR3 is 12 residues long. V was trimmed by 3 bases and J by 3 bases, leaving 6 bases between them. The CDR3 protein is CASSLSFYEQYF. CDR3 in DNA: TGTGCCAGCAGCTTGAGTTTCTACGAGCAGTACTTC.

This chain joins TRBV9 and TRBJ1-2, with a possible D match to TRBD1 (6 bases). CDR3 length equals 14 residues. Germline-derived CDR1 and CDR2 are SGDLS and YYNGEE. Trimming took 0 bases from V and 2 from J, leaving 8 bases between them. CDR3 region: CASSVATGNYGYTF. CDR3 nucleotides: TGTGCCAGCAGCGTAGCCACAGGGAACTATGGCTACACCTTC.

J is TRBJ2-1 and V is TRBV4-3; 7 bases fit TRBD2. Germline CDR1 reads LGHNA; CDR2 reads YSLEER. This CDR3 has 15 amino acids. Trimming removed 4 bases from V and 0 bases from J; junction bases left unmatched: 3. DNA for the CDR3: TGCGCCAGCAGCCCTTCTAGCGGCTCCTACAATGAGCAGTTCTTC. Protein product: CASSPSSGSYNEQFF.

The chain combines TRBV2 with TRBJ1-4, with D unresolved. Germline assignment: CDR1 SNHLY and CDR2 FYNNEI. V dropped 6 bases and J dropped 0 bases, with 8 bases sitting between them. There are 14 residues in the CDR3. CDR3 loop: CASRTLATNEKLFF. In DNA, the CDR3 is TGTGCCAGCAGGACCCTAGCAACTAATGAAAAACTGTTTTTT.

The CDR3 coding sequence is TGTGCCAGTTCGACACACCAAGTCACTGAAGCTTTCTTT. As protein: CASSTHQVTEAFF. This chain joins TRBV27 and TRBJ1-1; D gene unclear. The CDR3 has 13 residues. CDR1 is MNHEY and CDR2 is SMNVEV in the germline V gene (reference sequence). Deletions cut 9 bases from V and 4 bases from J, with 15 bases between.

J is TRBJ2-7 and V is TRBV27; 8 nucleotides align to TRBD1. The V gene's germline CDR1 is MNHEY and CDR2 SMNVEV (reference sequence). The V segment lost 2 bases and the J segment 2 bases; nucleotides outside the gene matches: 2. This CDR3 spans 14 amino acids. CDR3 sequence: CASSLGTGPYEQYF. Here the CDR3 DNA reads TGTGCCAGCAGTTTAGGGACAGGTCCCTACGAGCAGTACTTC.

The chain is built from TRBV5-4 and TRBJ2-3; D gene uncertain. Looked up from germline, CDR1 is SGHNT and CDR2 is YYREEE (reference sequence). Trimming shortened V by 1 base and J by 2 bases, and 5 bases separated the two germline ends. The CDR3 length is 13 residues. The DNA of the CDR3 is TGTGCCAGCAGCTTGTTAGACACAGATACGCAGTATTTT. It yields the protein CASSLLDTDTQYF.

The chain employs TRBV11-2 and TRBJ2-1; 7 bases line up with TRBD2. This CDR3 is built from 12 residues. CDR1 is SGHAT and CDR2 is FQNNGV in the germline V gene. The ends lost 3 bases at V and 7 bases at J; junction bases unmatched: 0. The CDR3 DNA reads as TGTGCCAGCAGCTTTAGCGGGAATGAGCAGTTCTTC. Translated, it gives CASSFSGNEQFF.

This clone was seen a few times. At the DNA level, this CDR3 is encoded by other sequences in the same sample as well. The J gene is TRBJ2-7, the V gene TRBV6-1; D is ambiguous. The CDR3 totals 13 residues. Germline values: CDR1 MNHNS, CDR2 SASEGT. Trimming took 4 bases from V and 4 from J, leaving 11 bases between them. CDR3 sequence: CASSVVSSYEQYF. The CDR3 DNA sequence: TGTGCCAGCAGTGTGGTCTCTAGTTACGAGCAGTACTTC.

The chain is built from TRBV10-3 and TRBJ1-1; no clear D gene. Germline V CDR1 and CDR2: ENHRY, SYGVKD. This CDR3 contains 12 residues. V lost 5 bases and J 7 bases, leaving 11 bases between the germline ends. The CDR3, as DNA: TGTGCCATCAGTACAAGTGGAGATGAAGCTTTCTTT. It encodes CAISTSGDEAFF.